A single sample gave rise to the 26 T cell receptor beta chains below, sequenced in a study of early T cells in non-severe SARS-CoV-2 infection (dated by TCRdb to the early 2020s). The library relied on 5' RACE. Sequencing used a NextSeq 500. TCRdb reprocessed the public reads (quality trimming at Q25 with fastp, clone calling with MiXCR) and kept in-frame beta chains. Every CDR3 protein is listed once, alongside the most common genes and DNA of its rows. The sample records tens of thousands of distinct CDR3 sequences, less than 8.5% of which are singletons. The ten largest account for just over 8% of the sample. The sequencing sample was made of whole blood. These receptors all come from an adult who was a healthcare worker with PCR-confirmed SARS-CoV-2 infection or an uninfected control (not recorded which).

This clonotype was detected only a few times. The chain has TRBV18 and TRBJ2-3; D not resolved. V was cut by 2 bases and J by 5 bases, with 11 bases left in between. Germline assignment: CDR1 KGHSH and CDR2 LQKENI. This CDR3 is 14 amino acids long. This chain's CDR3 is CASSPSLQQDTQYF. The CDR3, as DNA: TGTGCCAGCTCACCATCGTTGCAGCAAGATACGCAGTATTTT. Combining the CDR3 with reference TRBV18 and TRBJ2-3 gives the whole variable domain NAGVMQNPRHLVRRRGQEARLRCSPMKGHSHVYWYRQLPEEGLKFMVYLQKENIIDESGMPKERFSAEFPKEGPSILRIQQVVRGDSAAYFCASSPSLQQDTQYFGPGTRLTVL.

The chain's CDR3 is CASNEDSGTQYF. For the CDR3, the DNA is TGTGCCAGCAATGAGGATTCGGGGACCCAGTACTTC. This sequence joins TRBV28 and TRBJ2-5, with D hard to call. Germline CDR1 and CDR2: MDHEN and SYDVKM. The CDR3 has 12 amino acids. V was shortened by 7 bases and J by 7 bases, with 13 bases between the two germline ends.

The CDR3 here is CASSLVVAVMQYF. DNA of the CDR3: TGTGCCAGCAGCCTCGTTGTCGCGGTGATGCAGTACTTC. The rearrangement joins TRBV6-2 or TRBV6-3 to TRBJ2-7; D unresolved. CDR1 and CDR2 (germline): MNHEY, SVGEGT. The length of the CDR3 is 13 residues. V lost 6 bases and J lost 9, with 18 bases in between.

This clonotype has ten or more counts. The chain links TRBV24-1 to TRBJ2-7; 7 bases are shared with TRBD2. CDR1 KGHDR and CDR2 SFDVKD come from the germline V gene. V trimming: 4 bases; J trimming: 0 bases; junction bases outside the gene matches: 11. This CDR3 comprises 17 residues. CDR3 coding DNA: TGTGCCACCAGTGAGGGAGGGCCCAGTGGGCCCTCCTACGAGCAGTACTTC. It yields the protein CATSEGGPSGPSYEQYF.

This clonotype was counted many times. V and J are TRBV11-2 and TRBJ2-7, with D unresolved. The CDR3 totals 14 residues. In germline, CDR1 is SGHAT, CDR2 FQNNGV. V was cut by 5 bases and J by 1 base, with 12 bases left in between. The CDR3 sequence: CASSPSRSSYEQYF. CDR3 in DNA: TGTGCCAGCAGCCCATCGAGAAGTTCCTACGAGCAGTACTTC.

This clonotype was seen more than once but under ten times. The rearrangement uses TRBV10-3 and TRBJ2-5, with 7 bases aligning to TRBD2. This CDR3 comprises 14 residues. Losses at the gene ends were 2 bases for V and 5 bases for J; bases not matched to a gene: 5. Per germline, CDR1 ENHRY and CDR2 SYGVKD. For the CDR3, the DNA is TGTGCCATCAGTGAGGGGAGGGACTCGGAGACCCAGTACTTC. Protein product: CAISEGRDSETQYF.

This clonotype was detected many times. The V call is TRBV5-1, the J call TRBJ2-3; D assignment may be TRBD1 or TRBD2 (5 bases each). The CDR3 has 17 amino acids. V lost 0 bases and J lost 4, with 18 bases in between. Germline CDR1 is SGHRS and CDR2 is YFSETQ. The CDR3 region is CASSLVIIPGSPDTQYF. CDR3 in DNA: TGCGCCAGCAGCTTGGTCATTATTCCAGGGAGTCCAGATACGCAGTATTTT.

The V call is TRBV4-2, the J call TRBJ1-5, with D perhaps matching TRBD1 (6 bases). V lost 5 bases, J lost 7 bases, and 9 bases lay in between. The CDR3 sequence is 12 residues long. Germline V gives CDR1 LGHNA, CDR2 YNFKEQ. The CDR3 here is CASSEGTQPQHF. The CDR3 nucleotides read TGTGCCAGCAGCGAGGGGACACAGCCCCAGCATTTT.

The V call is TRBV28, the J call TRBJ2-5; 8 bases are shared with TRBD2. V trimming: 4 bases; J trimming: 4 bases; junction bases outside the gene matches: 14. The CDR3 has 17 amino acids. Per germline, CDR1 MDHEN and CDR2 SYDVKM. CDR3 bases: TGTGCCAGCAGTTCCCACCGGACTAGCAGGGTTTTAGAGACCCAGTACTTC. It codes for CASSSHRTSRVLETQYF.

Comments on this clonotype: The junction departs from the called germline gene at one end, perhaps through a read error. The chain couples TRBV5-6 to TRBJ1-6; 8 bases map to TRBD1. The CDR3 totals 13 residues. Looked up from germline, CDR1 is SGHDT and CDR2 is YYEEEE. CDR3 in amino acids: CTSSLDRETPLHF. The CDR3 DNA reads as TGTACCAGCAGCCTGGACAGGGAGACACCCCTCCACTTT.

This clonotype was seen many times. V gene TRBV20-1 combines with J gene TRBJ1-2; D is ambiguous. V was trimmed by 3 bases and J by 7 bases, leaving 3 bases between them. This CDR3 spans 9 amino acids. CDR1 DFQATT and CDR2 SNEGSKA come from the germline V gene (reference sequence). CDR3 loop: CSARPGYTF. DNA for the CDR3: TGCAGTGCTAGGCCTGGCTACACCTTC.

This chain uses TRBV5-1 with TRBJ2-1; D not certain. Per germline, CDR1 SGHRS and CDR2 YFSETQ. V dropped 0 bases and J dropped 0 bases, with 7 bases sitting between them. CDR3 length: 15 amino acids. The CDR3 loop is CASSLGADSYNEQFF. As DNA, the CDR3 is TGCGCCAGCAGCTTGGGGGCGGACTCCTACAATGAGCAGTTCTTC.

The table lists this clonotype with many counts. The chain recombines TRBV4-2 with TRBJ1-2, with D possibly matching TRBD1 (6 bases). Germline loops: CDR1 LGHNA, CDR2 YNFKEQ. The CDR3 is 16 amino acids. Trimming cost V 8 bases and J 8 bases, with 27 bases left between them. Here the CDR3 DNA reads TGTGCCAGCTTTGTTGCCGGGACAAGGAGACGGGGAGGCTACACCTTC. It yields the protein CASFVAGTRRRGGYTF.

This clonotype was counted many times. DNA of the CDR3: TGCGCCAGCAGCCAAGGTACGGTTTTCGATCAGCCCCAGCATTTT. Translation: CASSQGTVFDQPQHF. This rearrangement joins TRBV4-3 to TRBJ1-5; D ambiguous. V was clipped by 1 base and J by 5 bases, with 12 bases between them. Germline CDR1 reads LGHNA; CDR2 reads YSLEER. The CDR3 spans 15 residues.

This clonotype was detected many times. The gene calls are TRBV6-2 or TRBV6-3 and TRBJ2-7; D gene ambiguous. CDR1 is MNHEY and CDR2 is SVGEGT in the germline V gene. The CDR3 loop spans 12 amino acids. Trimming shortened V by 7 bases and J by 3 bases, and 10 bases separated the two germline ends. This CDR3 is CASTPDGYEQYF. For the CDR3, the DNA is TGTGCCAGCACCCCCGACGGCTACGAGCAGTACTTC.

CDR3 protein: CATSDLMRGQGRNNSPLHF. The CDR3 region has the DNA TGTGCCACCAGTGATTTGATGCGGGGACAGGGCCGAAATAATTCACCCCTCCACTTT. V usage is TRBV24-1 and J usage is TRBJ1-6; 9 bases are shared with TRBD1. The germline CDR1 and CDR2 sequences are KGHDR and SFDVKD. The length of the CDR3 is 19 residues. The trim removed 0 bases at V and 5 bases at J, leaving 10 bases unmatched.

The chain has TRBV4-3 and TRBJ2-1; 7 bases are shared with TRBD2. Trimming removed 5 bases from V and 6 bases from J; junction bases left unmatched: 7. The V gene's germline CDR1 is LGHNA and CDR2 YSLEER. There are 14 residues in the CDR3. Written as DNA, the CDR3 is TGCGCCAGCAGCACCCTAGCGGAGCCCAATGAGCAGTTCTTC. Protein: CASSTLAEPNEQFF.

In its sample, this clonotype was seen many times. V is TRBV10-3 and J is TRBJ2-3; TRBD1 or TRBD2 may be the D gene (5 bases each). With 7 bases removed from V and 2 bases from J, the gap between germline ends came to 16 bases. Germline-derived CDR1 and CDR2 are ENHRY and SYGVKD. This CDR3 has 15 residues. CDR3 sequence (DNA): TGTGCCATCAATTGTTCGCAGGGAGACACAGATACGCAGTATTTT. Encoded protein: CAINCSQGDTDTQYF.

As concerns this clonotype: A much larger clone differs by one base, so this may be a read error. The CDR3 sequence is CASSIEVWQGYGNTF. In nucleotides, the CDR3 is TGTGCCAGTAGTATAGAGGTTTGGCAGGGCTATGGCAACACCTTC. This sequence joins TRBV19 and TRBJ1-2; maybe TRBD1 (5 bases). Per the germline V gene, CDR1 is LNHDA and CDR2 is SQIVND (reference sequence). The CDR3 spans 15 residues.

This chain joins TRBV7-2 and TRBJ2-7, with D unclear. The CDR3 consists of 12 residues. V lost 4 bases and J 7 bases, leaving 11 bases between the germline ends. From germline, CDR1 is SGHTA and CDR2 FQGNSA. CDR3 bases: TGTGCCAGCAGCTACCTACTTCGGGAGCAGTACTTC. Translation gives CASSYLLREQYF.

This clonotype was observed at least ten times. The V and J genes are TRBV7-2 and TRBJ1-5, with D tentatively TRBD1 (5 bases). The CDR3 has 13 amino acids. The V end was cut by 6 bases, the J end by 7 bases, with 13 bases between. Per the germline V gene, CDR1 is SGHTA and CDR2 is FQGNSA. CDR3 residues: CASSRIQGQPQHF. The CDR3 region has the DNA TGTGCCAGCAGTCGGATTCAGGGACAGCCCCAGCATTTT.

This clonotype was seen ten or more times. The V and J genes are TRBV19 and TRBJ2-3; 11 nucleotides match TRBD2. The trim removed 5 bases at V and 4 bases at J, leaving 8 bases unmatched. CDR3 length: 16 residues. CDR1 and CDR2 (germline): LNHDA, SQIVND (reference sequence). The CDR3 nucleotides read TGTGCCAGTAGTCCTAGGGCTAGCGGGGGGCCAGATACGCAGTATTTT. Protein sequence: CASSPRASGGPDTQYF.

In its sample, this clonotype was seen many times. This chain links TRBV5-1 with TRBJ2-2; D not certain. The CDR3 is made up of 13 amino acids. Trimming removed 2 bases from V and 2 bases from J, with 4 bases in between. Germline-derived CDR1 and CDR2 are SGHRS and YFSETQ. CDR3 coding DNA: TGCGCCAGCAGCTTACTTAACACCGGGGAGCTGTTTTTT. This codes for CASSLLNTGELFF.

The V call is TRBV5-1, the J call TRBJ2-5; 7 bases are a match to TRBD1. CDR3 length: 13 residues. Trimming removed 4 bases from V and 5 bases from J; junction bases left unmatched: 5. Germline loops: CDR1 SGHRS, CDR2 YFSETQ. CDR3 DNA sequence: TGCGCCAGCAGCAGACAGGGATATGAGACCCAGTACTTC. This gives the protein CASSRQGYETQYF.

This clonotype was observed a few times. The genes are TRBV20-1 and TRBJ1-5; D is unclear. Germline values: CDR1 DFQATT, CDR2 SNEGSKA (reference sequence). The V gene lost 1 base and the J gene lost 3 bases, with 7 bases spanning the gap. The CDR3 is 13 residues long. DNA for the CDR3: TGCAGTGCTAGAGGGCAGCCCAATCAGCCCCAGCATTTT. Protein sequence: CSARGQPNQPQHF.

This clonotype has a handful of counts. DNA of the CDR3: TGCGCCAGCGCCGAGACAGTTTACAATGAGCAGTTCTTC. Translated: CASAETVYNEQFF. V and J are TRBV4-3 and TRBJ2-1, with D possibly being TRBD1 (5 bases). The CDR3 is 13 amino acids. CDR1 and CDR2 from the germline V gene are LGHNA and YSLEER. With 8 bases removed from V and 4 bases from J, the gap between germline ends came to 12 bases.